This T cell receptor (beta chain) appears in the sequencing data of a study of regulatory T cells in long-lasting Graves disease. Both iRepertoire HTBI primers and Arm-PCR of CDR3 regions were used to build the TCR beta libraries. From the multiplex PCR reads, TCRdb called clonotypes with MiXCR, one entry per CDR3 protein. The data hold more than 300,000 distinct CDR3 sequences, with roughly 16% observed a single time. Time point specified: newly diagnosed GD, antithyroid drugs for less than 3 months. PBMC RNA was the source of the TCR library. The germline V and J ends were trimmed by 4 bases and 7 bases, with 20 bases remaining between them. The germline V gene has CDR1 SGHRS and CDR2 YFSETQ. The CDR3 has 15 residues. The same specimen was also included in a second study, on T cells in Graves' hyperthyroidism and ophthalmopathy. That source adds: Researchers defined stable Graves' hyperthyroidism as no ophthalmopathy progression within 18 months. The TCR CDR3 first-round RT-PCR relied on the HTBI primer set. Blood also carried most thyroid clonotypes expanded above 0.001.

The chain links TRBV5-1 to TRBJ2-5; D might be TRBD1 or TRBD2, each matching 6 bases. The TCR comes from a woman younger than 35 with Graves disease. Source: peripheral blood mononuclear cells (PBMCs), taken at new diagnosis, from a patient treated with antithyroid drugs. The CDR3 sequence: CASSARRGRGGTQYF. CDR3 DNA sequence: TGCGCCAGCAGCGCGAGGAGGGGGAGAGGAGGGACCCAGTACTTC.